These 23 T cell receptor beta chains originate from one sample sequenced in a study of blood T cell repertoires in COVID-19. Generated by immunoSEQ multiplex PCR, the TCRdb table keeps only in-frame clones and is missing some. The table records 150,000 to 200,000 clones, around 90% of them present only once. Input material: peripheral blood. The receptors shown here come from a man aged 55 to 70 with acute or convalescent COVID-19.

This clone was recorded only once. The rearrangement uses TRBV6-5 and TRBJ1-1, with 8 bases matching TRBD1. Trimming removed 10 bases from V and 5 bases from J; junction bases left unmatched: 6. CDR1 is MNHEY and CDR2 is SVGAGI in the germline V gene. The CDR3 consists of 12 residues. This CDR3 reads CATSQGGTEAFF. The DNA for the CDR3 is TGTGCCACATCACAGGGGGGAACTGAAGCTTTCTTT.

V and J are TRBV3-1 (or the pseudogene TRBV3-2) and TRBJ1-1; tentatively, D is TRBD1 (5 bases). The V end lost 10 bases, the J end lost 7 bases, and 16 bases lay between the germline ends. Germline-derived CDR1 and CDR2 are LGHDT and YNNKEL (reference sequence). The CDR3 loop spans 12 amino acids. The CDR3 nucleotides read TGTGCCACTAGGGGCAGCTCCCGTGAAGCTTTCTTT. This gives the protein CATRGSSREAFF.

This chain connects TRBV6-1 to TRBJ2-7; 8 bases agree with TRBD1. The germline V gene has CDR1 MNHNS and CDR2 SASEGT. After removal of 4 bases from V and 7 bases from J, the junction contained 18 bases not matched to a gene. The CDR3 length is 17 residues. The CDR3 nucleotides are TGTGCCAGCAGTGCACGCTTCAGGGGGCTCCAATCTCTAGAGCAGTACTTC. It yields the protein CASSARFRGLQSLEQYF.

This clone was counted between two and nine times. The chain is built from TRBV19 and TRBJ1-2, with no clear D. Trimming took 1 base from V and 1 from J, leaving 7 bases between them. Per the germline V gene, CDR1 is LNHDA and CDR2 is SQIVND (reference sequence). The CDR3 is 14 amino acids. CDR3 coding DNA: TGTGCCAGTAGTATAGCGACAAGTAACTATGGCTACACCTTC. Protein product: CASSIATSNYGYTF.

J is TRBJ1-2 and V is TRBV29-1, with 11 nucleotides matching TRBD1. The CDR3 totals 13 residues. With 5 bases clipped from V and 5 bases from J, the junction kept 4 bases outside the gene matches. Germline V lookup: CDR1 SQVTM, CDR2 ANQGSEA. CDR3 in amino acids: CSVWTGGDYGYTF. CDR3 bases: TGCAGCGTTTGGACAGGGGGCGATTATGGCTACACCTTC.

This chain links TRBV6-4 with TRBJ1-2, with D maybe TRBD1 (5 bases). This CDR3 is 13 amino acids long. Germline V CDR1 and CDR2: MRHNA, SNTAGT. Trimming removed 2 bases from V and 5 bases from J, with 9 bases in between. In DNA form, the CDR3 reads TGTGCCAGCAGTGACCCGACAGCTTATGGCTACACCTTC. Translated, it gives CASSDPTAYGYTF.

The chain has TRBV7-6 and TRBJ2-7; 7 nucleotides agree with TRBD1. CDR3 length: 12 amino acids. The V gene end was trimmed by 5 bases and the J gene end by 5 bases; junction bases not matched to a gene: 3. The germline gives CDR1 SGHVS, CDR2 FNYEAQ. Written as DNA, the CDR3 is TGTGCCAGCAGCCCAGACAGGGACGAGCAGTACTTC. Encoded protein: CASSPDRDEQYF.

This chain links TRBV3-1 (or the pseudogene TRBV3-2) with TRBJ1-5; 8 bases match TRBD1. The CDR3 totals 17 residues. The germline gives CDR1 LGHDT, CDR2 YNNKEL (reference sequence). V shed 4 bases, J shed 0 bases, and the junction held 8 bases outside the gene matches. Here the CDR3 reads CASSPGQGAYSNQPQHF. The CDR3 DNA follows: TGTGCCAGCAGCCCTGGGCAGGGGGCTTATAGCAATCAGCCCCAGCATTTT.

The V gene is TRBV7-3, the J gene TRBJ2-5, with D perhaps TRBD2 (6 bases). Germline lookup yields CDR1 SGHTA and CDR2 FQGTGA. The V end was cut by 5 bases, the J end by 2 bases, with 18 bases between. This CDR3 contains 16 residues. Here the CDR3 reads CASSPGTGDGQETQYF. The CDR3 coding sequence is TGTGCCAGCAGCCCAGGGACGGGGGATGGACAAGAGACCCAGTACTTC.

The genes are TRBV5-6 and TRBJ1-2; the D is unclear. This CDR3 is built from 13 residues. Germline values: CDR1 SGHDT, CDR2 YYEEEE. The V end was cut by 1 base, the J end by 4 bases, with 8 bases between. The CDR3: CASSLNGLYGYTF. The CDR3 coding sequence is TGTGCCAGCAGCTTGAACGGACTCTATGGCTACACCTTC.

The V call is TRBV14, the J call TRBJ2-7; unclear D gene. Trimming cost V 8 bases and J 4 bases, with 9 bases left between them. CDR1 SGHDN and CDR2 FVKESK come from the germline V gene. The CDR3 sequence is 11 residues long. CDR3 residues: CASGENYEQYF. The CDR3 DNA is TGTGCCAGCGGAGAGAATTACGAGCAGTACTTC. The whole variable domain, remainder taken from reference TRBV14 and TRBJ2-7, is EAGVTQFPSHSVIEKGQTVTLRCDPISGHDNLYWYRRVMGKEIKFLLHFVKESKQDESGMPNNRFLAERTGGTYSTLKVQPAELEDSGVYFCASGENYEQYFGPGTRLTVT.

The chain uses TRBV9 and TRBJ1-2, with D possibly TRBD1 on 6 matching bases. Germline CDR1 SGDLS, CDR2 YYNGEE. This CDR3 has 15 amino acids. V was clipped by 1 base and J by 3 bases, with 13 bases between them. CDR3 residues: CASSVTGRVDYGYTF. The CDR3 coding sequence is TGTGCCAGCAGCGTAACAGGGAGAGTAGACTATGGCTACACCTTC. Using reference TRBV9 and TRBJ1-2 for the parts outside the CDR3, the full variable domain is DSGVTQTPKHLITATGQRVTLRCSPRSGDLSVYWYQQSLDQGLQFLIQYYNGEERAKGNILERFSAQQFPDLHSELNLSSLELGDSALYFCASSVTGRVDYGYTFGSGTRLTVV.

The chain links TRBV19 to TRBJ1-2; maybe TRBD1 (5 bases). The CDR3 consists of 14 residues. V was cut by 1 base and J by 3 bases, with 9 bases left in between. Germline lookup yields CDR1 LNHDA and CDR2 SQIVND (reference sequence). CDR3 residues: CASSIVDSHYGYTF. CDR3 DNA sequence: TGTGCCAGTAGTATAGTCGACAGCCACTATGGCTACACCTTC.

The rearrangement joins TRBV28 to TRBJ1-3; no clear D. The ends were cut back, 3 bases at V and 3 bases at J, with 3 bases in the middle. Germline V CDR1 and CDR2: MDHEN, SYDVKM. The CDR3 extends over 12 amino acids. The CDR3 here is CASSFRGNTIYF. The CDR3 DNA reads TGTGCCAGCAGTTTCCGTGGAAACACCATATATTTT.

The chain uses TRBV5-1 and TRBJ2-7; 9 bases align to TRBD1. This CDR3 has 14 amino acids. Germline V lookup: CDR1 SGHRS, CDR2 YFSETQ. The V and J ends lost 4 bases and 6 bases, in that order; junction bases with no gene match: 8. CDR3: CASSPRTGASEQYF. The CDR3 region has the DNA TGCGCCAGCAGCCCCCGGACAGGGGCGAGCGAGCAGTACTTC.

V is TRBV11-2 and J is TRBJ2-1; 8 nucleotides align to TRBD2. The CDR3 has 18 amino acids. Trimming took 1 base from V and 3 from J; bases not matched to a gene: 11. Per germline, CDR1 SGHAT and CDR2 FQNNGV. CDR3 region: CASSLALLAVNLYNEQFF. The CDR3 region has the DNA TGTGCCAGCAGCTTAGCCCTACTAGCGGTGAATCTCTACAATGAGCAGTTCTTC.

This clone is a singleton in its sample. The rearrangement uses TRBV2 and TRBJ1-2, with D maybe TRBD1 (6 bases). Trimming left V 2 bases short and J 6 bases short, with 7 bases between. The CDR3 runs to 12 residues. CDR1 SNHLY and CDR2 FYNNEI come from the germline V gene. This chain's CDR3 is CASSEYRDGYTF. CDR3 sequence (DNA): TGTGCCAGCAGTGAATACAGGGATGGCTACACCTTC.

The chain uses TRBV18 and TRBJ2-2, with 8 bases fitting TRBD1. CDR1 and CDR2 (germline): KGHSH, LQKENI. This CDR3 spans 15 amino acids. V dropped 8 bases and J dropped 0; count of bases not matched to a gene: 5. The CDR3 is CASPTGVTNTGELFF. In DNA, the CDR3 is TGTGCCAGCCCGACAGGGGTCACGAACACCGGGGAGCTGTTTTTT.

There are a few counts of this clone. This chain uses TRBV10-3 with TRBJ1-2; TRBD1 agrees at 10 bases. CDR1 and CDR2 from the germline V gene are ENHRY and SYGVKD. The CDR3 consists of 14 residues. V gave up 6 bases and J gave up 1 base; unmatched junction bases: 2. CDR3 sequence reads: CAIRGDRGNYGYTF. The CDR3 bases are TGTGCCATCAGGGGGGACAGGGGTAACTATGGCTACACCTTC.

J is TRBJ2-3 and V is TRBV5-1; tentatively, D is TRBD1 (6 bases). Per the germline V gene, CDR1 is SGHRS and CDR2 is YFSETQ. The CDR3 spans 15 residues. The ends were cut back, 0 bases at V and 2 bases at J, with 10 bases in the middle. The CDR3: CASSLDRAITDTQYF. CDR3 DNA: TGCGCCAGCAGCTTGGACAGGGCGATCACAGATACGCAGTATTTT.

This rearrangement joins TRBV6-6 to TRBJ2-2, with D possibly matching TRBD1 (5 bases). Trimming cost V 6 bases and J 7 bases, with 15 bases left between them. The CDR3 spans 14 residues. CDR1 MNHNY and CDR2 SVGAGI come from the germline V gene (reference sequence). The CDR3 sequence is CASSAAQGFGELFF. CDR3 DNA: TGTGCCAGCAGCGCGGCGCAGGGTTTCGGGGAGCTGTTTTTT.

This chain joins TRBV5-8 and TRBJ1-4, with TRBD1 as a possible D gene (6 bases). CDR1 is SGHTS, CDR2 YDEGEE, per germline. The CDR3 is 11 residues long. V was shortened by 3 bases and J by 12 bases, with 9 bases between the two germline ends. The chain's CDR3 is CASSSRGELFF. The CDR3 nucleotides are TGTGCCAGCAGCTCCAGGGGAGAACTGTTTTTT.

The chain has TRBV24-1 and TRBJ2-7; 11 bases are a match to TRBD2. The CDR3 covers 15 residues. CDR1 and CDR2 (germline): KGHDR, SFDVKD. After removal of 3 bases from V and 5 bases from J, the junction contained 5 bases not matched to a gene. CDR3 sequence reads: CATSDPGTSGHEQYF. The CDR3 region has the DNA TGTGCCACCAGTGATCCCGGGACTAGCGGCCACGAGCAGTACTTC.